The present T cell receptor beta chain was sequenced within a study of T cell responses to AZD1222 COVID-19 vaccine. Overall study: Second-dose schedules of about 4 or about 12 weeks were combined.

The assay was immunoSEQ multiplex PCR, and TCRdb's table has in-frame clones only and misses some. Of around 170,000 clones in the sample, 75% to 95% are singletons; the top ten hold more than 1.3%. On this clone: Its matching antigen is unknown.

V shed 3 bases and J shed 8 bases, with 21 bases lying between them. Germline V CDR1 and CDR2: SGDLS, YYNGEE. This CDR3 has 16 amino acids. Study-level findings and limits: No repertoire was sampled before or during the peak T cell response, only after it. Just a handful of AZD1222 recipients tested seropositive at baseline.

This TCR was recovered from an adult in good health. The chain employs TRBV9 and TRBJ2-1; D is perhaps TRBD1 or TRBD2 (5 bases each). The sample was peripheral blood, taken on day 0 of AZD1222 vaccination. The CDR3 loop reads CASSALRDQPAHEQFF. The DNA of the CDR3 is TGTGCCAGCAGCGCTCTCCGGGACCAACCCGCCCATGAGCAGTTCTTC.